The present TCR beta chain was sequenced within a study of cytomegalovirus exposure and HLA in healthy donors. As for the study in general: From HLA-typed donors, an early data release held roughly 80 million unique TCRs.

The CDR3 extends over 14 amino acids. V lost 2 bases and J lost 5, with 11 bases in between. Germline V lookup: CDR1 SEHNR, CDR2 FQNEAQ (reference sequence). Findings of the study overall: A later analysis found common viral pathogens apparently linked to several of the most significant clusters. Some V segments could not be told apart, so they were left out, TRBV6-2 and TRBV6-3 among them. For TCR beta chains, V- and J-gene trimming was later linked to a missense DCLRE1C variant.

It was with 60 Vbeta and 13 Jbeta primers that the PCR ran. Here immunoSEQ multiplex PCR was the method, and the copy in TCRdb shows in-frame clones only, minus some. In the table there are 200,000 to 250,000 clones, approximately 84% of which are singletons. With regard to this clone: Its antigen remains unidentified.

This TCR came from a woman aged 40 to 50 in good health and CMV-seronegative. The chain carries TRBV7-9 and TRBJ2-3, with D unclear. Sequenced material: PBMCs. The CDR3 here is CASSLLRVEDTQYF. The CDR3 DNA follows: TGTGCCAGCAGCTTACTAAGAGTCGAAGATACGCAGTATTTT.